Listed below are T cell receptor beta chains from one sample, sequenced in a study of blood T cells in healthy people across ages. TCRdb itself ran the 5' RACE reads through MiXCR, one entry per CDR3 protein. The sample lists roughly 900,000 distinct CDR3 sequences, about 48% occurring once. The sequenced sample consisted of blood. Receptors were obtained from a man aged 25-45 years in good health. Each CDR3 is given without its conserved first and last residue.

V: TRBV6-1; CDR3: ASSGSFTDTQY
V: TRBV7-2; CDR3: ASSSRQDTQY
V: TRBV28; CDR3: ASSLGAGSSYNSPLH
V: TRBV13; CDR3: ASSLPGGQGTQY
V: TRBV6-6; CDR3: ASTRDGSSGNTIY
V: TRBV5-1; CDR3: ASSRGDVGSYEQY
V: TRBV3-1; CDR3: ASSGAGPYEQY
V: TRBV18; CDR3: ASSQGAETQY
V: TRBV14; CDR3: ASSPVAGGRNEQF
V: TRBV7-7; CDR3: ASSFVGSGLAEETQY
V: TRBV28; CDR3: ASSPGLAGNYEQY
V: TRBV18; CDR3: ASSPQRGTLSNEQF
V: TRBV5-1; CDR3: ASSPNTWVPGETQY
V: TRBV5-1; CDR3: ASSYTKLGASTDTQY
V: TRBV28; CDR3: ASSSPGLAGPETQY
V: TRBV28; CDR3: ASTIPDRGRAYT
V: TRBV6-5; CDR3: ASSYGGQGYNSPLH
V: TRBV28; CDR3: ASLLRGGYT
V: TRBV20-1; CDR3: SARVTELSGNTIY
V: TRBV2; CDR3: ASSEGGRAF
V: TRBV7-2; CDR3: ASSFRIAGGLTGELF
V: TRBV3-1; CDR3: ASSQDNNKQY
V: TRBV6-6; CDR3: ASSYSPSGISTDTQY
V: TRBV28; CDR3: ASSPPEIYGYT
V: TRBV4-3; CDR3: ASSQDSPGRETQY
V: TRBV27; CDR3: ASSKALIYQETQY
V: TRBV7-3; CDR3: ASSSEPADTQY
V: TRBV7-9; CDR3: ASSPDREDTQY
V: TRBV6-5; CDR3: ASSYSKGDEKLF
V: TRBV7-2; CDR3: ASSLGILSGQGATF
V: TRBV4-3; CDR3: ASSQARGRNYGYT
V: TRBV27; CDR3: ASSAAGRPYEQY
V: TRBV6-5; CDR3: ASSYHWTMNTEAF
V: TRBV7-2; CDR3: ASSSLAGGNIDTQY
V: TRBV29-1; CDR3: SVRRRGELQAQH
V: TRBV7-2; CDR3: ASSAENRGWANVLT
V: TRBV4-3; CDR3: ASSPQSLNTGELF
V: TRBV9; CDR3: ASNKWGNTEAF
V: TRBV3-1; CDR3: ASSQETAESTYGYT
V: TRBV15; CDR3: ATSRDLVGEQY
V: TRBV30; CDR3: AWIKAGAGKSSPLH
V: TRBV7-6; CDR3: ASSLGQQGDTQY
V: TRBV5-6; CDR3: ASSLVGGGPYNEQF
V: TRBV7-9; CDR3: ASSRVGGQDEKLF
V: TRBV10-3; CDR3: AISELSGSTDTQY
V: TRBV4-3; CDR3: ASSQEPVISGGVETQY
V: TRBV20-1; CDR3: SAPRSRDIYYEQY
V: TRBV4-1; CDR3: ASSHGVENQPQH
V: TRBV5-1; CDR3: ASSPPLAGGTDTQY
V: TRBV28; CDR3: ASSLQTFYEQY
V: TRBV28; CDR3: ASIPSKGLGQPQH